Below, 32 T cell receptor beta chains from the same sample are listed, as sequenced in a study of blood T cell repertoires in COVID-19. Assay used: immunoSEQ multiplex PCR; TCRdb lists only in-frame clones, some missing. The table records about 98,000 clones, roughly nine tenths of them present only once. Sequencing used peripheral blood. These receptors were taken from a man aged 50-60 years with acute or convalescent COVID-19.

Only a few counts were recorded for this clone. The CDR3 nucleotides are TGTGCCAGCAGCCAAGTTAGCGGGAGCAGCAACAATGAGCAGTTCTTC. It codes for CASSQVSGSSNNEQFF. V gene TRBV3-1 (or the pseudogene TRBV3-2) combines with J gene TRBJ2-1; 9 bases agree with TRBD2. The CDR3 spans 16 residues. With 1 base clipped from V and 5 bases from J, the junction kept 6 bases outside the gene matches. The germline gives CDR1 LGHDT, CDR2 YNNKEL (reference sequence).

The chain employs TRBV11-3 and TRBJ1-2; D call uncertain. The CDR3 loop spans 12 amino acids. Trimming took off 5 bases at V and 3 bases at J, with 7 bases between the two ends. Germline CDR1 SGHNT, CDR2 YENEEA. The DNA for the CDR3 is TGTGCCAGCAGCGCGGGGTACTATGGCTACACCTTC. This encodes CASSAGYYGYTF.

The J gene is TRBJ2-7, the V gene TRBV9; the match to TRBD1 covers 10 bases. V shed 4 bases, J shed 8 bases, and the junction held 9 bases outside the gene matches. The CDR3 totals 14 residues. The germline V gene has CDR1 SGDLS and CDR2 YYNGEE. CDR3 bases: TGTGCCAGCAGCCGACCCGGGACAGGGGACAAGCAGTACTTC. Translated: CASSRPGTGDKQYF.

This clone was seen once. This chain links TRBV7-9 with TRBJ2-3, with 9 bases that match TRBD1. The CDR3 has 15 residues. V lost 6 bases, J lost 3 bases, and 7 bases stayed unmatched. The germline gives CDR1 SEHNR, CDR2 FQNEAQ (reference sequence). The CDR3 loop reads CASRPTGGWTDTQYF. CDR3 DNA sequence: TGTGCCAGCAGGCCCACAGGGGGCTGGACAGATACGCAGTATTTT.

In its sample, this clone was seen once. This chain links TRBV4-1 with TRBJ2-5; 8 nucleotides agree with TRBD2. Per the germline V gene, CDR1 is MGHRA and CDR2 is YSYEKL. The CDR3 is 16 residues long. Germline trimming cut 0 bases from V and 4 bases from J; bases unmatched to any gene: 7. The CDR3 DNA reads TGCGCCAGCAGCCAAGATCGCGGGAGGATTCGAGAGACCCAGTACTTC. Protein: CASSQDRGRIRETQYF.

This clone was counted between two and nine times. This chain links TRBV6-5 with TRBJ1-2; 7 bases line up with TRBD1. CDR1 and CDR2 (germline): MNHEY, SVGAGI. CDR3 length equals 16 residues. J gave up 5 bases and V 4 bases, and 13 bases lay outside the gene matches. This chain's CDR3 is CASSSPRDRGPYGYTF. The CDR3 nucleotides read TGTGCCAGCAGTTCCCCCCGGGACAGAGGCCCTTATGGCTACACCTTC.

The V call is TRBV4-2, the J call TRBJ1-2; the D gene is possibly TRBD1 (5 bases). The CDR3 runs 12 residues. Germline CDR1 and CDR2: LGHNA and YNFKEQ. V lost 7 bases, J lost 6 bases, and 12 bases lay in between. The CDR3 DNA reads as TGTGCCAGCAAGGGGAATCTCGATGGCTACACCTTC. Translating gives CASKGNLDGYTF.

This sequence joins TRBV2 and TRBJ2-2; 8 bases are shared with TRBD1. The CDR3 spans 15 residues. J gave up 0 bases and V 6 bases, and 3 bases lay outside the gene matches. The V gene's germline CDR1 is SNHLY and CDR2 FYNNEI. CDR3 coding DNA: TGTGCCAGCAGCGACAGGGGTTCGAACACCGGGGAGCTGTTTTTT. Its translation is CASSDRGSNTGELFF.

This rearrangement joins TRBV5-8 to TRBJ1-5, with TRBD1 matching 10 bases. The CDR3 loop spans 15 amino acids. The V segment lost 4 bases and the J segment 4 bases; nucleotides outside the gene matches: 5. CDR1 is SGHTS, CDR2 YDEGEE, per germline. The CDR3 reads CASSRDRGRNQPQHF. In DNA, the CDR3 is TGTGCCAGCAGCCGAGACAGGGGGCGTAATCAGCCCCAGCATTTT.

J is TRBJ1-2 and V is TRBV19, with no clear D. Trimming took 3 bases from V and 6 from J, leaving 8 bases between them. The CDR3 has 12 residues. Germline values: CDR1 LNHDA, CDR2 SQIVND (reference sequence). CDR3 in amino acids: CASSIYRDGYTF. DNA of the CDR3: TGTGCCAGTAGTATCTATAGAGATGGCTACACCTTC.

This rearrangement joins TRBV7-3 to TRBJ2-2; the match to TRBD2 covers 11 bases. With V trimmed by 7 bases and J by 5 bases, 6 bases remained unmatched. The CDR3 spans 15 residues. Germline V gene sequence: CDR1 SGHTA, CDR2 FQGTGA. CDR3 coding DNA: TGTGCCAGCACCACACTAGCGGGAGAAACCGGGGAGCTGTTTTTT. It translates to CASTTLAGETGELFF.

The chain uses TRBV5-1 and TRBJ1-5, with a possible D match to TRBD1 (5 bases). This CDR3 has 15 amino acids. Germline V gene data show CDR1 as SGHRS and CDR2 as YFSETQ. V was pared by 4 bases and J by 2 bases, with 13 bases between. The CDR3 sequence is CASSPAAGGNQPQHF. The CDR3 coding sequence is TGCGCCAGCAGCCCTGCCGCGGGGGGCAATCAGCCCCAGCATTTT.

This clone was seen more than once but under ten times. The chain uses TRBV7-9 and TRBJ1-2; TRBD1 is a possible D gene (5 bases). Per the germline V gene, CDR1 is SEHNR and CDR2 is FQNEAQ (reference sequence). The CDR3 covers 16 residues. V lost 1 base to trimming and J lost 2 bases, with 14 bases between them. The CDR3 DNA reads as TGTGCCAGCAGCTTAGAGGGCGGCCGGACAAACTATGGCTACACCTTC. Translated: CASSLEGGRTNYGYTF.

The chain links TRBV5-4 to TRBJ1-1; D gene unclear. Germline V gene sequence: CDR1 SGHNT, CDR2 YYREEE (reference sequence). V dropped 5 bases and J dropped 1 base, with 6 bases sitting between them. The CDR3 spans 12 residues. The CDR3 sequence: CASRVGNTEAFF. Written as DNA, the CDR3 is TGTGCCAGCAGAGTCGGGAACACTGAAGCTTTCTTT.

The V and J genes are TRBV27 and TRBJ2-3; TRBD2 matches 10 bases. J gave up 5 bases and V 7 bases, and 6 bases lay outside the gene matches. Looked up from germline, CDR1 is MNHEY and CDR2 is SMNVEV (reference sequence). This CDR3 contains 14 residues. The CDR3 loop is CASTLSGRRDTQYF. CDR3 nucleotides: TGTGCCAGCACCCTTAGCGGGAGGAGAGATACGCAGTATTTT.

This chain joins TRBV27 and TRBJ2-7; TRBD2 aligns across 9 bases. Germline lookup yields CDR1 MNHEY and CDR2 SMNVEV (reference sequence). CDR3 size: 14 residues. The ends lost 2 bases at V and 1 base at J; junction bases unmatched: 0. CDR3 in amino acids: CASSLTSGSYEQYF. The CDR3 DNA reads TGTGCCAGCAGTTTAACTAGCGGGTCCTACGAGCAGTACTTC.

The rearrangement uses TRBV19 and TRBJ1-1; possibly TRBD1 for D (5 bases). There are 15 residues in the CDR3. In germline, CDR1 is LNHDA, CDR2 SQIVND (reference sequence). Trimming pared 4 bases from V and 0 bases from J, leaving 12 bases between. The CDR3 nucleotides read TGTGCCAGTAGTACGACAGAAACCATGAACACTGAAGCTTTCTTT. The encoded protein is CASSTTETMNTEAFF.

This rearrangement joins TRBV7-9 to TRBJ1-4; D may be TRBD1 (5 bases). V was cut by 1 base and J by 6 bases, with 12 bases left in between. The CDR3 is 15 amino acids. The V gene's germline CDR1 is SEHNR and CDR2 FQNEAQ (reference sequence). Here the CDR3 reads CASSLGTLKHEKLFF. In nucleotides, the CDR3 is TGTGCCAGCAGCTTAGGGACACTAAAACATGAAAAACTGTTTTTT. The complete variable domain, with remaining parts taken from reference TRBV7-9 and TRBJ1-4, reads DTGVSQNPRHKITKRGQNVTFRCDPISEHNRLYWYRQTLGQGPEFLTYFQNEAQLEKSRLLSDRFSAERPKGSFSTLEIQRTEQGDSAMYLCASSLGTLKHEKLFFGSGTQLSVL.

The chain joins TRBV3-1 (or the pseudogene TRBV3-2) to TRBJ1-4; TRBD1 matches at 7 bases. The CDR3 is 15 residues long. The junction had 5 bases not matched to a gene; V was cut back by 0 bases and J by 7 bases. Germline V CDR1 and CDR2: LGHDT, YNNKEL (reference sequence). The CDR3 loop reads CASSQERGRPEKLFF. DNA for the CDR3: TGTGCCAGCAGCCAAGAGAGGGGGCGACCTGAAAAACTGTTTTTT.

The V gene is TRBV6-6, the J gene TRBJ2-1; 7 nucleotides agree with TRBD2. With V trimmed by 5 bases and J by 9 bases, 19 bases remained unmatched. This CDR3 has 17 residues. CDR1 is MNHNY, CDR2 SVGAGI, per germline (reference sequence). The CDR3 DNA is TGTGCCAGCAGTCAGTCCCCGACTAGCCCTTTTGTCGGTGAGCAGTTCTTC. Protein product: CASSQSPTSPFVGEQFF.

The rearrangement uses TRBV11-3 and TRBJ2-1; 8 bases line up with TRBD2. J gave up 4 bases and V 5 bases, and 7 bases lay outside the gene matches. This CDR3 comprises 15 residues. Germline CDR1 and CDR2: SGHNT and YENEEA. CDR3 bases: TGTGCCAGCAGCCCCCGGGTAGCGGGGTACAATGAGCAGTTCTTC. The encoded protein is CASSPRVAGYNEQFF.

This chain connects TRBV5-1 to TRBJ2-1; TRBD2 matches 7 bases. From germline, CDR1 is SGHRS and CDR2 YFSETQ. The trim removed 7 bases at V and 0 bases at J, leaving 4 bases unmatched. The CDR3 is made up of 14 amino acids. CDR3 residues: CASRSGTSYNEQFF. The CDR3 DNA reads as TGCGCCAGCCGAAGCGGGACCTCCTACAATGAGCAGTTCTTC.

V gene TRBV24-1 combines with J gene TRBJ2-3; the D is unclear. Trimming shortened V by 1 base and J by 3 bases, and 7 bases separated the two germline ends. The germline CDR1 and CDR2 sequences are KGHDR and SFDVKD. The CDR3 is made up of 14 amino acids. CDR3 nucleotides: TGTGCCACCAGTGATTTTCCTAAAACAGATACGCAGTATTTT. Protein sequence: CATSDFPKTDTQYF.

This clone was seen just once. V and J are TRBV30 and TRBJ2-1, with TRBD2 identical over 13 bases. The germline V gene has CDR1 GTSNPN and CDR2 SVGIG (reference sequence). V shed 2 bases, J shed 7 bases, and the junction held 8 bases outside the gene matches. This CDR3 contains 16 residues. Here the CDR3 DNA reads TGTGCCTGGAGTCTCGGACTAGCGGGAGCCGGAAATGAGCAGTTCTTC. Translation: CAWSLGLAGAGNEQFF.

The chain employs TRBV5-8 and TRBJ1-2, with D perhaps TRBD1 (5 bases). Germline CDR1 and CDR2: SGHTS and YDEGEE. The CDR3 is made up of 13 amino acids. The germline V and J ends were trimmed by 0 bases and 8 bases, with 11 bases remaining between them. DNA for the CDR3: TGTGCCAGCAGCTTGGGACAGACACGGGGCTACACCTTC. It specifies CASSLGQTRGYTF.

This clone came up once. The chain is built from TRBV18 and TRBJ1-1; D might be TRBD1 (5 bases). CDR3 length equals 13 residues. The germline V gene has CDR1 KGHSH and CDR2 LQKENI. V was clipped by 4 bases and J by 4 bases, with 10 bases between them. CDR3 sequence: CASSLRQGTEAFF. CDR3 bases: TGTGCCAGCTCACTCCGTCAGGGCACTGAAGCTTTCTTT. Drawing the rest from reference TRBV18 and TRBJ1-1, the complete variable domain is NAGVMQNPRHLVRRRGQEARLRCSPMKGHSHVYWYRQLPEEGLKFMVYLQKENIIDESGMPKERFSAEFPKEGPSILRIQQVVRGDSAAYFCASSLRQGTEAFFGQGTRLTVV.

V usage is TRBV5-1 and J usage is TRBJ2-2; D may be TRBD1 (6 bases). The V gene lost 4 bases and the J gene lost 3 bases, with 16 bases spanning the gap. This CDR3 is built from 16 residues. Germline V lookup: CDR1 SGHRS, CDR2 YFSETQ. The CDR3 DNA reads TGCGCCAGCAGCGAAGGACAGAGGGGTCACACCGGGGAGCTGTTTTTT. Amino acids: CASSEGQRGHTGELFF.

The genes are TRBV7-3 and TRBJ2-2, with TRBD2 identical over 7 bases. The V segment lost 1 base and the J segment 6 bases; nucleotides outside the gene matches: 8. Germline V lookup: CDR1 SGHTA, CDR2 FQGTGA. The CDR3 is 16 amino acids. This CDR3 is CASSLRAGVSPGELFF. The CDR3 DNA is TGTGCCAGCAGCTTAAGGGCGGGAGTGTCTCCCGGGGAGCTGTTTTTT.

The chain carries TRBV7-3 and TRBJ2-1; 8 nucleotides match TRBD2. Germline V CDR1 and CDR2: SGHTA, FQGTGA. Trimming removed 4 bases from V and 7 bases from J; junction bases left unmatched: 6. The CDR3 length is 14 residues. The CDR3 spells CASSSYREGNEQFF. CDR3 nucleotides: TGTGCCAGCAGCTCCTACCGGGAGGGGAATGAGCAGTTCTTC. Full variable domain (rest looked up from reference TRBV7-3 and TRBJ2-1): GAGVSQTPSNKVTEKGKYVELRCDPISGHTALYWYRQSLGQGPEFLIYFQGTGAADDSGLPNDRFFAVRPEGSVSTLKIQRTERGDSAVYLCASSSYREGNEQFFGPGTRLTVL.

The rearrangement links TRBV5-1 to TRBJ2-1, with D possibly TRBD2 on 5 matching bases. CDR1 and CDR2 (germline): SGHRS, YFSETQ. The CDR3 spans 15 residues. V lost 0 bases, J lost 0 bases, and 7 bases lay in between. The CDR3 reads CASSLGLSSYNEQFF. DNA for the CDR3: TGCGCCAGCAGCTTGGGACTAAGCTCCTACAATGAGCAGTTCTTC.

This rearrangement joins TRBV5-1 to TRBJ2-1; TRBD2 aligns across 8 bases. This CDR3 is built from 15 residues. V shed 9 bases, J shed 1 base, and the junction held 9 bases outside the gene matches. Germline lookup yields CDR1 SGHRS and CDR2 YFSETQ. As DNA, the CDR3 is TGCGCCACCGGTCGGGAGGGGTCGTCCTACAATGAGCAGTTCTTC. Translating it yields CATGREGSSYNEQFF.

The gene calls are TRBV5-5 and TRBJ1-5, with D possibly matching TRBD1 (6 bases). With 3 bases removed from V and 6 bases from J, the gap between germline ends came to 19 bases. The CDR3 extends over 16 amino acids. The germline V gene has CDR1 SGHKS and CDR2 YYEKEE (reference sequence). CDR3 coding DNA: TGTGCCAGCAGCTACCAGATTGGACAGTCTGGTCAGCCCCAGCATTTT. This sequence encodes CASSYQIGQSGQPQHF.